The 30 T cell receptor beta chains below all came from one sample that was sequenced in a study of blood T cell repertoires in COVID-19. TCRdb's table, derived via immunoSEQ multiplex PCR, lists solely in-frame clones and lacks some. The table includes approximately 97,000 clones, around 73% detected once. The sequenced material came from peripheral blood. The source of these receptors is a man aged 55 to 69 with active or convalescent COVID-19.

The chain is built from TRBV24-1 and TRBJ2-1; TRBD2 aligns across 8 bases. The CDR3 has 15 amino acids. CDR1 KGHDR and CDR2 SFDVKD come from the germline V gene. The junction had 10 bases not matched to a gene; V was cut back by 3 bases and J by 10 bases. Here the CDR3 DNA reads TGTGCCACCAGTGATCTAGCGGGTTCGGGGGGGGAGCAGTTCTTC. It translates to CATSDLAGSGGEQFF.

Judged by abundance, this clone is medium-sized (0.01 to 0.1%). The gene calls are TRBV7-3 and TRBJ2-7, with 8 bases that match TRBD2. V shed 0 bases, J shed 4 bases, and the junction held 8 bases outside the gene matches. This CDR3 has 16 residues. Germline lookup yields CDR1 SGHTA and CDR2 FQGTGA. The CDR3 DNA sequence: TGTGCCAGCAGCTTAACGTCCGCGGGAGGCAGGTACGAGCAGTACTTC. It yields the protein CASSLTSAGGRYEQYF. The full variable domain, its missing parts supplied by reference TRBV7-3 and TRBJ2-7, is GAGVSQTPSNKVTEKGKYVELRCDPISGHTALYWYRQSLGQGPEFLIYFQGTGAADDSGLPNDRFFAVRPEGSVSTLKIQRTERGDSAVYLCASSLTSAGGRYEQYFGPGTRLTVT.

The table lists this clone with a count of one. This rearrangement joins TRBV18 to TRBJ2-7; no clear D. V lost 3 bases and J lost 2, with 8 bases in between. The CDR3 contains 13 residues. The V gene's germline CDR1 is KGHSH and CDR2 LQKENI. Here the CDR3 DNA reads TGTGCCAGCTCACCCGGGTACGCCTACGAGCAGTACTTC. Residues: CASSPGYAYEQYF.

This sequence joins TRBV18 and TRBJ1-4, with 10 nucleotides matching TRBD1. The CDR3 is 15 amino acids. Per germline, CDR1 KGHSH and CDR2 LQKENI. Unmatched junction bases numbered 2, after V lost 5 bases and J lost 2 bases. The CDR3 DNA reads TGTGCCAGCTCAGCGGGACAGGGGACTAATGAAAAACTGTTTTTT. It encodes CASSAGQGTNEKLFF.

This clone was counted between two and nine times. The CDR3 loop is CASRARGGTDTQYF. As DNA, the CDR3 is TGTGCCAGTAGGGCCCGAGGTGGAACAGATACGCAGTATTTT. The rearrangement joins TRBV19 to TRBJ2-3; D is unresolved. V was shortened by 6 bases and J by 3 bases, with 13 bases between the two germline ends. There are 14 residues in the CDR3. The germline V gene has CDR1 LNHDA and CDR2 SQIVND (reference sequence).

This clone was recorded only once. The rearrangement uses TRBV5-6 and TRBJ2-2; 10 nucleotides line up with TRBD2. CDR3 size: 15 residues. The germline gives CDR1 SGHDT, CDR2 YYEEEE. Trimming took 4 bases from V and 6 from J; bases not matched to a gene: 6. The CDR3: CASSALAGDPGELFF. The CDR3 DNA reads TGTGCCAGCAGCGCCCTAGCGGGAGACCCCGGGGAGCTGTTTTTT.

This sequence joins TRBV30 and TRBJ2-3; D might be TRBD2 (6 bases). V was cut by 5 bases and J by 0 bases, with 12 bases left in between. CDR1 GTSNPN and CDR2 SVGIG come from the germline V gene (reference sequence). CDR3 length: 14 residues. The CDR3: CAWWGGGSTDTQYF. Written as DNA, the CDR3 is TGTGCCTGGTGGGGCGGAGGGAGCACAGATACGCAGTATTTT.

This sequence joins TRBV19 and TRBJ1-2, with TRBD1 matching 9 bases. CDR3 size: 13 residues. Germline assignment: CDR1 LNHDA and CDR2 SQIVND (reference sequence). V was pared by 8 bases and J by 8 bases, with 9 bases of the junction left unmatched. The CDR3 coding sequence is TGTGCCAGTGGTGGGACAGGGAGTCGAGGCTACACCTTC. It specifies CASGGTGSRGYTF.

The chain carries TRBV4-1 and TRBJ1-2; D gene unclear. The V and J ends lost 4 bases and 2 bases respectively, with 14 bases between them. CDR1 is MGHRA and CDR2 is YSYEKL in the germline V gene. CDR3 length: 15 amino acids. CDR3 nucleotides: TGCGCCAGCAGCCTCGGAGCAGTGACGAACTATGGCTACACCTTC. Its protein product is CASSLGAVTNYGYTF.

The rearrangement joins TRBV9 to TRBJ2-1, with 11 positions matching TRBD2. With V trimmed by 1 base and J by 8 bases, 5 bases remained unmatched. From germline, CDR1 is SGDLS and CDR2 YYNGEE. The CDR3 covers 15 residues. CDR3 in amino acids: CASSVKVAGGYEQFF. DNA for the CDR3: TGTGCCAGCAGCGTAAAGGTAGCGGGGGGGTATGAGCAGTTCTTC.

The rearrangement joins TRBV3-1 (or the pseudogene TRBV3-2) to TRBJ2-1; no clear D gene. V was clipped by 0 bases and J by 0 bases, with 9 bases between them. The CDR3 contains 16 residues. CDR1 and CDR2 from the germline V gene are LGHDT and YNNKEL (reference sequence). The chain's CDR3 is CASSQEGWASYNEQFF. The CDR3 DNA follows: TGTGCCAGCAGCCAAGAAGGATGGGCCTCCTACAATGAGCAGTTCTTC.

J is TRBJ2-4 and V is TRBV6-5, with 7 positions matching TRBD2. CDR3 length: 15 residues. The V gene end was trimmed by 4 bases and the J gene end by 8 bases; junction bases not matched to a gene: 11. Per germline, CDR1 MNHEY and CDR2 SVGAGI. The CDR3 DNA is TGTGCCAGCAGTTCCCGATCTAGCGGTAAACACATTCAGTACTTC. Its protein product is CASSSRSSGKHIQYF.

The rearrangement uses TRBV6-1 and TRBJ2-7; 8 nucleotides align to TRBD1. This CDR3 has 16 residues. Germline V gives CDR1 MNHNS, CDR2 SASEGT. V dropped 4 bases and J dropped 5; count of bases not matched to a gene: 13. The CDR3 coding sequence is TGTGCCAGCAGTGGAATAGCGGACAGGGCGGGCGACGAGCAGTACTTC. This codes for CASSGIADRAGDEQYF.

This chain's CDR3 is CASSLTGDHYGYTF. CDR3 coding DNA: TGTGCCAGCAGTTTGACAGGGGATCACTATGGCTACACCTTC. The chain employs TRBV28 and TRBJ1-2; 8 nucleotides line up with TRBD1. This CDR3 comprises 14 residues. Germline trimming cut 3 bases from V and 3 bases from J; bases unmatched to any gene: 3. The germline gives CDR1 MDHEN, CDR2 SYDVKM.

J is TRBJ2-1 and V is TRBV9, with 7 nucleotides matching TRBD2. J lost 3 bases, V lost 3 bases, and 3 bases had no gene match. Germline loops: CDR1 SGDLS, CDR2 YYNGEE. There are 14 residues in the CDR3. The CDR3 sequence: CASSALADYNEQFF. CDR3 nucleotides: TGTGCCAGCAGCGCGCTAGCGGACTACAATGAGCAGTTCTTC.

The chain couples TRBV27 to TRBJ1-5, with D possibly being TRBD1 (5 bases). V was shortened by 3 bases and J by 1 base, with 22 bases between the two germline ends. This CDR3 has 19 residues. Germline assignment: CDR1 MNHEY and CDR2 SMNVEV (reference sequence). CDR3: CASSLKGPGQHGSNQPQHF. The CDR3 bases are TGTGCCAGCAGTTTGAAGGGGCCCGGGCAGCACGGGAGCAATCAGCCCCAGCATTTT.

J is TRBJ2-5 and V is TRBV6-4; TRBD2 matches 7 bases. Germline CDR1 reads MRHNA; CDR2 reads SNTAGT. Trimming took 4 bases from V and 5 from J; bases not matched to a gene: 4. CDR3 size: 13 residues. The CDR3 here is CASSGREGETQYF. The CDR3 region has the DNA TGTGCCAGCAGTGGCAGGGAGGGGGAGACCCAGTACTTC.

This CDR3 is CASRVGAGGPSTDTQYF. The DNA of the CDR3 is TGTGCCAGCAGGGTTGGAGCGGGAGGACCAAGCACAGATACGCAGTATTTT. The rearrangement uses TRBV11-2 and TRBJ2-3; 9 positions agree with TRBD2. In germline, CDR1 is SGHAT, CDR2 FQNNGV. The CDR3 extends over 17 amino acids. V was clipped by 6 bases and J by 0 bases; unmatched bases: 10. Based on the CDR3 plus reference TRBV11-2 and TRBJ2-3, the full variable domain is EAGVAQSPRYKIIEKRQSVAFWCNPISGHATLYWYQQILGQGPKLLIQFQNNGVVDDSQLPKDRFSAERLKGVDSTLKIQPAKLEDSAVYLCASRVGAGGPSTDTQYFGPGTRLTVL.

The rearrangement joins TRBV28 to TRBJ2-3; 9 bases agree with TRBD1. The CDR3 has 13 amino acids. Germline values: CDR1 MDHEN, CDR2 SYDVKM. V was clipped by 4 bases and J by 8 bases; unmatched bases: 4. The CDR3 loop reads CASSWTGAPTQYF. The CDR3 DNA reads TGTGCCAGCAGTTGGACAGGGGCCCCTACGCAGTATTTT.

The chain has TRBV19 and TRBJ1-1; D gene unclear. The CDR3 covers 13 residues. From germline, CDR1 is LNHDA and CDR2 SQIVND (reference sequence). The V end was cut by 5 bases, the J end by 3 bases, with 10 bases between. DNA for the CDR3: TGTGCCAGTAGTCCGAGGTGGGACACTGAAGCTTTCTTT. Protein product: CASSPRWDTEAFF.

CDR3 in DNA: TGTGCCACCAGTGACTCCCTCACGGGCAGCGGGAGCACAGATACGCAGTATTTT. Translation gives CATSDSLTGSGSTDTQYF. The chain uses TRBV24-1 and TRBJ2-3, with D perhaps TRBD2 (6 bases). The CDR3 consists of 18 residues. Trimming cost V 4 bases and J 0 bases, with 19 bases left between them. CDR1 is KGHDR and CDR2 is SFDVKD in the germline V gene.

The chain uses TRBV13 and TRBJ1-6; unclear D gene. V lost 6 bases, J lost 7 bases, and 4 bases lay in between. The germline V gene has CDR1 PRHDT and CDR2 FYEKMQ (reference sequence). The CDR3 extends over 11 amino acids. CDR3 amino acids: CASSRNSPLHF. DNA of the CDR3: TGTGCCAGCAGTCGGAATTCACCCCTCCACTTT.

This clone appeared a few times. This chain links TRBV13 with TRBJ2-2; TRBD2 agrees at 10 bases. The CDR3 totals 14 residues. The junction had 2 bases not matched to a gene; V was cut back by 5 bases and J by 5 bases. Germline assignment: CDR1 PRHDT and CDR2 FYEKMQ (reference sequence). In DNA form, the CDR3 reads TGTGCCAGCAGCCCGACTAGCGGGACCGGGGAGCTGTTTTTT. This translates into CASSPTSGTGELFF.

This clone was observed a single time. This chain links TRBV5-6 with TRBJ2-3; TRBD2 agrees at 7 bases. Germline CDR1 SGHDT, CDR2 YYEEEE. V lost 0 bases to trimming and J lost 2 bases; unmatched junction nucleotides: 3. This CDR3 contains 15 residues. The CDR3 nucleotides are TGTGCCAGCAGCTTGGAGGGACTACCCACAGATACGCAGTATTTT. Translating gives CASSLEGLPTDTQYF.

This rearrangement joins TRBV6-2 or TRBV6-3 to TRBJ1-1; D is unclear. This CDR3 region has 15 residues. With 2 bases removed from V and 1 base from J, the gap between germline ends came to 11 bases. Per the germline V gene, CDR1 is MNHEY and CDR2 is SVGEGT. The CDR3 DNA reads TGTGCCAGCAGTTACATCGCCCTCGGGAACACTGAAGCTTTCTTT. This translates into CASSYIALGNTEAFF.

The chain has TRBV4-1 and TRBJ1-2; unclear D gene. Germline V lookup: CDR1 MGHRA, CDR2 YSYEKL. The CDR3 is 16 residues long. V was trimmed by 0 bases and J by 2 bases, leaving 13 bases between them. CDR3 nucleotide sequence: TGCGCCAGCAGCCAAGATCTTACAGAGCCCAACTATGGCTACACCTTC. It is translated as CASSQDLTEPNYGYTF.

This clone was seen a few times. The chain combines TRBV6-1 with TRBJ1-6, with D unclear. The V end was cut by 2 bases, the J end by 12 bases, with 5 bases between. The germline gives CDR1 MNHNS, CDR2 SASEGT. The CDR3 sequence is 11 residues long. CDR3 sequence reads: CASSESGPLHF. The CDR3 DNA is TGTGCCAGCAGTGAATCAGGACCCCTCCACTTT.

V usage is TRBV5-4 and J usage is TRBJ1-1; 9 nucleotides line up with TRBD1. The V gene's germline CDR1 is SGHNT and CDR2 YYREEE (reference sequence). V was pared by 4 bases and J by 2 bases, with 3 bases of the junction left unmatched. This CDR3 has 14 amino acids. DNA for the CDR3: TGTGCCAGCAGCACGGGACAGGGCAACACTGAAGCTTTCTTT. This codes for CASSTGQGNTEAFF.

The V call is TRBV15, the J call TRBJ2-1; TRBD1 might be the D (6 bases). V gave up 0 bases and J gave up 3 bases, with 12 bases separating them. Germline V lookup: CDR1 LNHNV, CDR2 YYDKDF (reference sequence). The CDR3 is 16 amino acids. This CDR3 reads CATSREGGLNYNEQFF. The CDR3 bases are TGTGCCACCAGCAGAGAAGGGGGTTTAAACTACAATGAGCAGTTCTTC. Using reference TRBV15 and TRBJ2-1 for the parts outside the CDR3, the full variable domain is DAMVIQNPRYQVTQFGKPVTLSCSQTLNHNVMYWYQQKSSQAPKLLFHYYDKDFNNEADTPDNFQSRRPNTSFCFLDIRSPGLGDTAMYLCATSREGGLNYNEQFFGPGTRLTVL.

The chain has TRBV28 and TRBJ1-2; D possibly corresponds to TRBD1 (5 bases). The germline V gene has CDR1 MDHEN and CDR2 SYDVKM. V was trimmed by 2 bases and J by 4 bases, leaving 11 bases between them. This CDR3 has 14 residues. The CDR3 reads CASSLRGASYGYTF. The CDR3 coding sequence is TGTGCCAGCAGTTTAAGGGGCGCAAGCTATGGCTACACCTTC.